The entry below gives a single T cell receptor beta chain sequence along with its context. Its target is unknown. The data originate from a study of vaccination effects on CD4 cells after COVID-19. Study-wide context: Post-vaccine draws lagged the second dose by a median of 72 days.

When more than 9 days of culture had elapsed, CD4+ T cells were isolated. Each person got two doses of an mRNA SARS-CoV-2 vaccine, BNT162b2 or mRNA-1273. The authors exchanged half the medium for IL-2 medium on days 3 and 7. Data came from immunoSEQ multiplex PCR; TCRdb stores just in-frame clones and leaves some out. The sample shows fewer than 55,000 clones, just over 70% of them seen only once. CDR1 and CDR2 (germline): SGHNT, YENEEA. The V end was cut by 9 bases, the J end by 2 bases, with 23 bases between. CDR3 length: 17 residues. The source material was CD4+ T cells from PBMCs cultured without peptide, sampled after COVID-19 vaccination. The J gene is TRBJ2-1, the V gene TRBV11-3; the D call may be TRBD1 or TRBD2 (6 bases each). The sequence was collected from a human donor who received a COVID-19 vaccine. The CDR3 DNA sequence: TGTGCCAGAGAGAGGGGGGAGGTGCGACGGGCCTACAATGAGCAGTTCTTC. Amino acid sequence: CARERGEVRRAYNEQFF.